These 29 T cell receptor beta chains share one sample of origin, sequenced in a study of blood T cell repertoires in COVID-19. Produced via immunoSEQ multiplex PCR; TCRdb's table is partial and in-frame only. The sample yields around 190,000 clones, more than 80% seen once. What was sequenced was peripheral blood. These receptors all stem from a human donor in a cohort sampled during active COVID-19.

This chain joins TRBV11-2 and TRBJ2-1, with 7 bases matching TRBD2. In germline, CDR1 is SGHAT, CDR2 FQNNGV. CDR3 length: 15 amino acids. J gave up 5 bases and V 6 bases, and 10 bases lay outside the gene matches. CDR3 loop: CASRGLAGANNEQFF. For the CDR3, the DNA is TGTGCCAGCAGGGGTCTTGCGGGAGCCAACAATGAGCAGTTCTTC. The full variable domain, its missing parts supplied by reference TRBV11-2 and TRBJ2-1, is EAGVAQSPRYKIIEKRQSVAFWCNPISGHATLYWYQQILGQGPKLLIQFQNNGVVDDSQLPKDRFSAERLKGVDSTLKIQPAKLEDSAVYLCASRGLAGANNEQFFGPGTRLTVL.

This clone was seen once. The chain combines TRBV27 with TRBJ1-4; 9 nucleotides align to TRBD1. This CDR3 contains 15 residues. Losses at the gene ends were 6 bases for V and 0 bases for J; bases not matched to a gene: 2. The germline gives CDR1 MNHEY, CDR2 SMNVEV (reference sequence). DNA of the CDR3: TGTGCCAGCAGGGGACAGGGAGCAACTAATGAAAAACTGTTTTTT. It is translated as CASRGQGATNEKLFF.

The chain links TRBV10-1 to TRBJ2-5; 7 bases match TRBD1. Germline loops: CDR1 WNHNN, CDR2 SYGVQD (reference sequence). This CDR3 comprises 15 residues. V was pared by 0 bases and J by 3 bases, with 4 bases of the junction left unmatched. CDR3 bases: TGCGCCAGCAGTGAGTCGAATACAGGGGAAGAGACCCAGTACTTC. It specifies CASSESNTGEETQYF.

The chain uses TRBV5-1 and TRBJ1-1; 10 nucleotides agree with TRBD1. V dropped 0 bases and J dropped 5; count of bases not matched to a gene: 13. The CDR3 contains 18 residues. The V gene's germline CDR1 is SGHRS and CDR2 YFSETQ. This chain's CDR3 is CASSLGGLDRGRGTEAFF. CDR3 DNA sequence: TGCGCCAGCAGCTTGGGTGGCCTGGACAGGGGGAGAGGTACTGAAGCTTTCTTT.

The rearrangement joins TRBV9 to TRBJ2-1; D may be TRBD2 (6 bases). The V end was cut by 5 bases, the J end by 3 bases, with 15 bases between. The germline V gene encodes CDR1 SGDLS and CDR2 YYNGEE. CDR3 length: 15 amino acids. CDR3 residues: CASSDGTLSYNEQFF. CDR3 DNA: TGTGCCAGCAGTGACGGGACTTTAAGCTACAATGAGCAGTTCTTC.

Only one count was recorded for this clone. The chain has TRBV19 and TRBJ1-5; D call uncertain. CDR1 LNHDA and CDR2 SQIVND come from the germline V gene (reference sequence). This CDR3 contains 14 residues. The germline V and J ends were trimmed by 3 bases and 0 bases, with 6 bases remaining between them. CDR3 nucleotide sequence: TGTGCCAGTAGTATGCAGGATAGCAATCAGCCCCAGCATTTT. Translating gives CASSMQDSNQPQHF.

The V and J genes are TRBV5-5 and TRBJ2-2, with D possibly being TRBD1 (6 bases). The germline gives CDR1 SGHKS, CDR2 YYEKEE (reference sequence). Deletions cut 5 bases from V and 4 bases from J, with 12 bases between. The CDR3 spans 14 residues. The CDR3 region is CASRLDRSTGELFF. In nucleotides, the CDR3 is TGTGCCAGCAGGCTAGACAGGAGCACCGGGGAGCTGTTTTTT.

This chain connects TRBV7-9 to TRBJ2-7; D is possibly TRBD1 (6 bases). CDR1 and CDR2 from the germline V gene are SEHNR and FQNEAQ (reference sequence). V gave up 7 bases and J gave up 1 base, with 17 bases separating them. The CDR3 runs 15 residues. CDR3 loop: CASTPPSGESYEQYF. The DNA of the CDR3 is TGTGCCAGCACACCTCCTTCAGGGGAATCCTACGAGCAGTACTTC.

This chain links TRBV10-2 with TRBJ2-7, with a possible D match to TRBD2 (5 bases). The germline gives CDR1 WSHSY, CDR2 SAAADI. V was pared by 1 base and J by 6 bases, with 7 bases between. CDR3 size: 12 residues. The CDR3 DNA reads as TGCGCCAGCAGTGAGTTTGCGGGCGAGCAGTACTTC. Its translation: CASSEFAGEQYF.

The chain uses TRBV7-2 and TRBJ1-3, with D perhaps TRBD1 (5 bases). This CDR3 is built from 14 residues. V lost 1 base, J lost 9 bases, and 13 bases lay in between. Germline V gene data show CDR1 as SGHTA and CDR2 as FQGNSA. CDR3 protein: CASSLGGTLSTIYF. The CDR3 nucleotides are TGTGCCAGCAGCTTAGGGGGGACTCTTAGCACCATATATTTT.

V and J are TRBV28 and TRBJ1-3; D unclear. CDR3 size: 14 residues. Between the trimmed V and J ends, which lost 4 bases and 1 base, there was a span of 8 bases. Germline CDR1 reads MDHEN; CDR2 reads SYDVKM. Here the CDR3 reads CASSSLRSGNTIYF. CDR3 coding DNA: TGTGCCAGCAGTTCCCTTCGGTCTGGAAACACCATATATTTT.

A remark on this clone: A read error may account for a junction end that differs from germline. The V and J genes are TRBV5-1 and TRBJ2-7; 9 bases are shared with TRBD2. The CDR3 runs 14 residues. Germline V gives CDR1 SGHRS, CDR2 YFSETQ. CDR3 nucleotides: TGCGCCAGCGCGGGGCGGGGGGGCTCCAACGAGCAGTACTTC. This codes for CASAGRGGSNEQYF.

This clone showed up just once. The rearrangement joins TRBV14 to TRBJ2-3; unclear D gene. The ends were cut back, 1 base at V and 7 bases at J, with 6 bases in the middle. CDR3 length equals 12 residues. Germline V gene lookup returns CDR1 SGHDN and CDR2 FVKESK. For the CDR3, the DNA is TGTGCCAGCAGCCAAGTGAGAAATACGCAGTATTTT. Translated, it gives CASSQVRNTQYF.

This clone appeared once. The chain uses TRBV30 and TRBJ1-1; D is unresolved. The CDR3 sequence is 14 residues long. V lost 0 bases and J lost 5, with 13 bases in between. Per the germline V gene, CDR1 is GTSNPN and CDR2 is SVGIG (reference sequence). The chain's CDR3 is CAWSVRARETEAFF. The CDR3 nucleotides read TGTGCCTGGAGTGTAAGGGCTAGGGAGACTGAAGCTTTCTTT.

The chain carries TRBV10-3 and TRBJ1-2; TRBD1 matches at 9 bases. From germline, CDR1 is ENHRY and CDR2 SYGVKD. The CDR3 loop spans 14 amino acids. The junction had 4 bases not matched to a gene; V was cut back by 6 bases and J by 2 bases. The CDR3 sequence is CAIRGTGSNYGYTF. The CDR3 bases are TGTGCCATCAGGGGGACAGGGTCCAACTATGGCTACACCTTC.

The chain links TRBV6-5 to TRBJ2-7; 8 nucleotides line up with TRBD2. The V and J ends lost 5 bases and 3 bases, in that order; junction bases with no gene match: 9. The CDR3 contains 15 residues. The V gene's germline CDR1 is MNHEY and CDR2 SVGAGI. The CDR3, as DNA: TGTGCCAGCAGTCCTAGCGACGGGGGGGACTACGAGCAGTACTTC. It is translated as CASSPSDGGDYEQYF.

The chain uses TRBV5-1 and TRBJ2-3; 7 bases align to TRBD2. This CDR3 comprises 12 residues. After removal of 6 bases from V and 6 bases from J, the junction contained 4 bases not matched to a gene. CDR1 SGHRS and CDR2 YFSETQ come from the germline V gene. CDR3: CASTPGGDTQYF. The CDR3 DNA reads TGCGCCAGCACCCCGGGAGGCGATACGCAGTATTTT. Drawing the rest from reference TRBV5-1 and TRBJ2-3, the complete variable domain is KAGVTQTPRYLIKTRGQQVTLSCSPISGHRSVSWYQQTPGQGLQFLFEYFSETQRNKGNFPGRFSGRQFSNSRSEMNVSTLELGDSALYLCASTPGGDTQYFGPGTRLTVL.

This chain joins TRBV27 and TRBJ1-4; D not certain. Trimming removed 6 bases at V and 3 bases at J, with 14 bases between. Germline V CDR1 and CDR2: MNHEY, SMNVEV (reference sequence). The CDR3 spans 15 residues. The DNA for the CDR3 is TGTGCCAGCAGGTCAGGAAACCTCGCTAATGAAAAACTGTTTTTT. This translates into CASRSGNLANEKLFF.

The chain employs TRBV2 and TRBJ2-3, with 9 bases that match TRBD1. There are 15 residues in the CDR3. V dropped 6 bases and J dropped 6; count of bases not matched to a gene: 10. The germline gives CDR1 SNHLY, CDR2 FYNNEI. The CDR3 DNA reads as TGTGCCAGCAGAGCCGGGACAGGGTGGTTCGATACGCAGTATTTT. It translates to CASRAGTGWFDTQYF.

In the case of this clone: Mismatch with germline at one junction end may stem from a read error. The chain carries TRBV2 and TRBJ2-7, with D perhaps TRBD1 (6 bases). CDR1 is SNHLY and CDR2 is FYNNEI in the germline V gene. The CDR3 loop spans 12 amino acids. The CDR3 coding sequence is TGTGCCAGCAGAGAAGAAGGGGGTGAGCAGTACTTC. It yields the protein CASREEGGEQYF.

Here the CDR3 reads CASSQEGGTSSFF. Written as DNA, the CDR3 is TGCGCCAGCAGCCAAGAGGGAGGGACTAGTAGTTTCTTC. The chain couples TRBV4-1 to TRBJ2-1; 8 positions agree with TRBD2. Per the germline V gene, CDR1 is MGHRA and CDR2 is YSYEKL. The CDR3 contains 13 residues. The J segment lost 16 bases and the V segment lost 0 bases, leaving 8 bases of the junction unmatched.

The chain couples TRBV27 to TRBJ2-6; a weak D match, TRBD1 (5 bases). Germline loops: CDR1 MNHEY, CDR2 SMNVEV (reference sequence). This CDR3 is built from 15 residues. Trimming shortened V by 6 bases and J by 4 bases, and 13 bases separated the two germline ends. This chain's CDR3 is CASSPGWSGANVLTF. The CDR3 bases are TGTGCCAGCAGCCCAGGGTGGTCAGGGGCCAACGTCCTGACTTTC.

This clone showed up just once. The CDR3 loop reads CASSKFWATNEKLFF. The CDR3, as DNA: TGTGCCAGCAGCAAGTTTTGGGCGACTAATGAAAAACTGTTTTTT. The V and J genes are TRBV11-2 and TRBJ1-4; D is unresolved. The CDR3 runs 15 residues. Per germline, CDR1 SGHAT and CDR2 FQNNGV. Trimming left V 5 bases short and J 2 bases short, with 12 bases between.

The V and J genes are TRBV3-1 (or the pseudogene TRBV3-2) and TRBJ1-4; D not certain. CDR3 size: 17 residues. V was cut by 4 bases and J by 3 bases, with 18 bases left in between. CDR1 and CDR2 (germline): LGHDT, YNNKEL (reference sequence). Here the CDR3 DNA reads TGTGCCAGCAGCCGACTATCCCCGGGAGTCGCTAATGAAAAACTGTTTTTT. Translating gives CASSRLSPGVANEKLFF.

This rearrangement joins TRBV11-1 to TRBJ2-6, with D perhaps matching TRBD2 (5 bases). Germline V gene sequence: CDR1 SGHAT, CDR2 FQDESV (reference sequence). This CDR3 has 16 residues. V lost 3 bases, J lost 0 bases, and 9 bases lay in between. As DNA, the CDR3 is TGTGCCAGCAGCTTGGGGAGTAGCTCTGGGGCCAACGTCCTGACTTTC. As protein: CASSLGSSSGANVLTF.

This clone has a handful of counts. The V call is TRBV3-1 (or the pseudogene TRBV3-2), the J call TRBJ2-1; 8 bases are a match to TRBD2. There are 13 residues in the CDR3. V dropped 1 base and J dropped 9; count of bases not matched to a gene: 2. The germline gives CDR1 LGHDT, CDR2 YNNKEL (reference sequence). The CDR3 sequence: CASSQVSGAEQFF. In nucleotides, the CDR3 is TGTGCCAGCAGCCAAGTTAGCGGGGCTGAGCAGTTCTTC.

The table lists this clone with a count of one. This chain connects TRBV6-6 to TRBJ2-1, with 10 bases aligning to TRBD1. V lost 5 bases to trimming and J lost 6 bases; unmatched junction nucleotides: 13. Germline loops: CDR1 MNHNY, CDR2 SVGAGI (reference sequence). The CDR3 extends over 17 amino acids. CDR3 in amino acids: CASSHVMGQGNFNEQFF. Here the CDR3 DNA reads TGTGCCAGCAGTCATGTCATGGGACAGGGGAACTTCAATGAGCAGTTCTTC.

The genes are TRBV5-4 and TRBJ1-6, with 7 bases that match TRBD1. Germline V CDR1 and CDR2: SGHNT, YYREEE (reference sequence). The CDR3 runs to 15 residues. The J segment lost 13 bases and the V segment lost 0 bases, leaving 10 bases of the junction unmatched. The CDR3 DNA follows: TGTGCCAGCAGCTTGGTGGGGACAGCCATTGGTCCCCTCCACTTT. Its translation is CASSLVGTAIGPLHF.

The chain joins TRBV5-1 to TRBJ1-6, with 8 nucleotides matching TRBD1. From germline, CDR1 is SGHRS and CDR2 YFSETQ. This CDR3 region has 13 residues. Trimming took 8 bases from V and 10 from J; bases not matched to a gene: 8. CDR3 in amino acids: CASRDRWKSPLHF. In DNA form, the CDR3 reads TGCGCCAGTAGGGACAGGTGGAAATCACCCCTCCACTTT.